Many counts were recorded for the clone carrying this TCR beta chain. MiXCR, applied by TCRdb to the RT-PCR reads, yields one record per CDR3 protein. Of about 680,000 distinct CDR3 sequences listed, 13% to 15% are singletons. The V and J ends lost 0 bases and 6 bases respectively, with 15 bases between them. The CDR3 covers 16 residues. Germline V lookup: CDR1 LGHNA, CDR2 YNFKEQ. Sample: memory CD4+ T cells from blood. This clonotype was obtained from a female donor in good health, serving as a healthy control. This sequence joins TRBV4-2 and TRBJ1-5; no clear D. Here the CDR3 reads CASSQDLRAVGQPQHF. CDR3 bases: TGTGCCAGCAGCCAAGATCTTAGGGCGGTCGGTCAGCCCCAGCATTTT.